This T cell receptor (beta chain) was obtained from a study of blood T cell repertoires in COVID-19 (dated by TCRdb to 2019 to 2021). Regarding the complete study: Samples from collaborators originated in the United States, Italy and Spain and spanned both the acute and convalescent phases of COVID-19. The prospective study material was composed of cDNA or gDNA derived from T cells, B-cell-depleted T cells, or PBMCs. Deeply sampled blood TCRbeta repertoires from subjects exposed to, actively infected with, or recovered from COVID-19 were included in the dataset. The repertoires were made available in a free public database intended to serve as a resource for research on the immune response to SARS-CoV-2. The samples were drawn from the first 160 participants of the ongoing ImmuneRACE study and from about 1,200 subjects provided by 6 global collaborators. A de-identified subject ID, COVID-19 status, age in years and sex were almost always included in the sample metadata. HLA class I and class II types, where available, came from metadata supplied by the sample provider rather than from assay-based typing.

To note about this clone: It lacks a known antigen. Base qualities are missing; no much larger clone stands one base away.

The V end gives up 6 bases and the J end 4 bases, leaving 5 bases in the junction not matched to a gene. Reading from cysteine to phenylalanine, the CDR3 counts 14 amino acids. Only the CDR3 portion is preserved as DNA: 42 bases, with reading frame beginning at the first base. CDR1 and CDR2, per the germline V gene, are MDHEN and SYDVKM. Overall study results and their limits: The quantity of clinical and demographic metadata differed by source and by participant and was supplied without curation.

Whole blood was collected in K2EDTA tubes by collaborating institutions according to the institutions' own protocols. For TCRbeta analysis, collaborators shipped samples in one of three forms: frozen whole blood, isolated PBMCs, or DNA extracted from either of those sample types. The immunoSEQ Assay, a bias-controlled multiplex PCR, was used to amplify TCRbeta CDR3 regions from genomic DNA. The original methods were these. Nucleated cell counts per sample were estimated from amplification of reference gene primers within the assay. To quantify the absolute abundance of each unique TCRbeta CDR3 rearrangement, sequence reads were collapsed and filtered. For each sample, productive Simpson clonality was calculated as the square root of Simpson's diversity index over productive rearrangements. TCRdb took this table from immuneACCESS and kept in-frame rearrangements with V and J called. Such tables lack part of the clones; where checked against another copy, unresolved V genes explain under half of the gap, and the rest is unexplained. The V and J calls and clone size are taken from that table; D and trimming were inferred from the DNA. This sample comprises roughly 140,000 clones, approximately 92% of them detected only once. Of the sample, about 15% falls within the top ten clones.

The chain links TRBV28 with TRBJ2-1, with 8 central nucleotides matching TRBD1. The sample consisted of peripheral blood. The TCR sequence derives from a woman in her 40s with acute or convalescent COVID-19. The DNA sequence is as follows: TGTGCCAGCAGAACCGGGACAGGATACAATGAGCAGTTCTTC. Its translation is CASRTGTGYNEQFF.